The 4 T cell receptor beta chains below all came from one sample that was sequenced in a study of cytomegalovirus exposure and HLA in healthy donors. PCR employed 60 Vbeta and 13 Jbeta primers. Only in-frame clones appear in the TCRdb table, and some are missing; sequencing was by immunoSEQ multiplex PCR. The table includes around 150,000 clones, approximately 75% detected once. The specimen sequenced was PBMCs. The receptors originated from a man aged 50-60 years in good health and CMV-seropositive.

V is TRBV7-7 and J is TRBJ2-5; 8 nucleotides agree with TRBD1. This CDR3 contains 15 residues. V shed 4 bases and J 1 base; nucleotides not matched to a gene: 5. Germline CDR1 SSHAT, CDR2 FNYEAQ (reference sequence). The CDR3 DNA reads as TGTGCCAGCAGCTCCGGGACAGGCATCCAAGAGACCCAGTACTTC. The encoded protein is CASSSGTGIQETQYF.

The chain joins TRBV4-1 to TRBJ1-1; D uncertain. Trimming removed 5 bases from V and 1 base from J, with 5 bases in between. The V gene's germline CDR1 is MGHRA and CDR2 YSYEKL. This CDR3 region has 12 residues. The CDR3 nucleotides are TGCGCCAGCAGCGCAGGGAACACTGAAGCTTTCTTT. Its protein is CASSAGNTEAFF.

The chain uses TRBV4-1 and TRBJ2-5; 10 bases are a match to TRBD2. Germline-derived CDR1 and CDR2 are MGHRA and YSYEKL. CDR3 length equals 15 residues. With 4 bases clipped from V and 7 bases from J, the junction kept 9 bases outside the gene matches. CDR3 region: CASSLTLAGEATQYF. DNA of the CDR3: TGCGCCAGCAGCCTAACGCTAGCGGGGGAGGCGACCCAGTACTTC.

This clone was observed a few times. Given a much more abundant clone one base away, this may be a read error. Other DNA sequences of this sample code for an identical CDR3. The chain recombines TRBV6-1 with TRBJ1-5; 7 nucleotides agree with TRBD1. CDR1 is MNHNS, CDR2 SASEGT, per germline. The CDR3 totals 15 residues. The CDR3 DNA is TGCGCCAGCAGTCCCCGGACAGGCGGCAATCAGCCCCAGCATTTT. It translates to CASSPRTGGNQPQHF.